Below, 11 T cell receptor beta chains from the same sample are listed, as sequenced in a study of blood T cell repertoires in COVID-19. Generated by immunoSEQ multiplex PCR, the TCRdb table keeps only in-frame clones and is missing some. This table has fewer than 200,000 clones, almost 85% appearing once. Sequences were obtained from peripheral blood. These receptors were obtained from a man aged 40-49 years who had recovered from COVID-19.

The rearrangement uses TRBV12-3 or TRBV12-4 and TRBJ1-5; the D is unclear. The V gene lost 1 base and the J gene lost 9 bases, with 7 bases spanning the gap. CDR3 size: 12 residues. CDR3 amino acids: CASSLGALPQHF. CDR3 DNA sequence: TGTGCCAGCAGTTTAGGGGCCCTGCCCCAGCATTTT.

The chain links TRBV2 to TRBJ2-2; 8 nucleotides line up with TRBD2. Looked up from germline, CDR1 is SNHLY and CDR2 is FYNNEI. V dropped 7 bases and J dropped 6; count of bases not matched to a gene: 10. This CDR3 contains 15 residues. The CDR3 DNA reads TGTGCCAGCAAGCAGAGCGGGGGTGGGGCCGGGGAGCTGTTTTTT. The encoded protein is CASKQSGGGAGELFF.

The gene calls are TRBV9 and TRBJ1-2; TRBD1 aligns across 8 bases. Germline V gene sequence: CDR1 SGDLS, CDR2 YYNGEE. V lost 5 bases to trimming and J lost 1 base; unmatched junction nucleotides: 19. CDR3 size: 19 residues. Here the CDR3 reads CASSESPSRQGAINYGYTF. The CDR3 DNA sequence: TGTGCCAGCAGTGAGTCCCCCTCCCGGCAGGGGGCGATTAACTATGGCTACACCTTC.

The rearrangement joins TRBV19 to TRBJ1-5; D is unclear. Germline V CDR1 and CDR2: LNHDA, SQIVND (reference sequence). The germline V and J ends were trimmed by 3 bases and 3 bases, with 6 bases remaining between them. CDR3 length: 13 residues. CDR3 amino acids: CASSMAVNQPQHF. CDR3 sequence (DNA): TGTGCCAGTAGTATGGCAGTCAATCAGCCCCAGCATTTT.

The rearrangement uses TRBV30 and TRBJ2-7; 8 bases match TRBD1. Germline loops: CDR1 GTSNPN, CDR2 SVGIG (reference sequence). Unmatched junction bases numbered 11, after V lost 2 bases and J lost 5 bases. The CDR3 is made up of 15 amino acids. CDR3 region: CAWSSNRGMEDEQYF. CDR3 in DNA: TGTGCCTGGAGTTCGAACAGGGGGATGGAGGACGAGCAGTACTTC.

This clone was seen only once. The CDR3 DNA sequence: TGTGCCAGCAAGGAGAACAGGGAACACGGGGAGCTGTTTTTT. Encoded protein: CASKENREHGELFF. The chain combines TRBV2 with TRBJ2-2, with D possibly being TRBD1 (6 bases). This CDR3 is 14 amino acids long. CDR1 is SNHLY and CDR2 is FYNNEI in the germline V gene. V was cut by 7 bases and J by 7 bases, with 16 bases left in between.

This rearrangement joins TRBV12-3 or TRBV12-4 to TRBJ2-1, with D possibly being TRBD1 (6 bases). Trimming took off 6 bases at V and 7 bases at J, with 10 bases between the two ends. The CDR3 has 12 amino acids. CDR3 sequence: CASSPQGNEQFF. For the CDR3, the DNA is TGTGCCAGCAGCCCTCAGGGGAATGAGCAGTTCTTC.

In regard to this clone: The same CDR3 is also encoded by other DNA sequences in this sample. CDR3 sequence reads: CASSPGTGTYEQYF. In nucleotides, the CDR3 is TGTGCCAGTAGTCCCGGGACAGGGACCTACGAGCAGTACTTC. The chain has TRBV19 and TRBJ2-7; 9 bases map to TRBD1. Germline CDR1 is LNHDA and CDR2 is SQIVND (reference sequence). Trimming removed 5 bases from V and 2 bases from J; junction bases left unmatched: 4. The CDR3 sequence is 14 residues long.

The chain links TRBV19 to TRBJ2-3; no clear D. V was cut by 7 bases and J by 1 base, with 12 bases left in between. Germline CDR1 and CDR2: LNHDA and SQIVND (reference sequence). CDR3 length: 14 amino acids. This CDR3 is CASNFGVGTDTQYF. CDR3 in DNA: TGTGCCAGTAATTTCGGAGTGGGCACAGATACGCAGTATTTT.

The J gene is TRBJ1-1, the V gene TRBV7-9; D ambiguous. V lost 4 bases and J 3 bases, leaving 6 bases between the germline ends. In germline, CDR1 is SEHNR, CDR2 FQNEAQ (reference sequence). The CDR3 is 12 residues long. CDR3 in amino acids: CASSSTDTEAFF. The CDR3 DNA follows: TGTGCCAGCAGCTCCACAGACACTGAAGCTTTCTTT.

The sample holds a few counts of this clone. This sequence joins TRBV29-1 and TRBJ2-3; a possible D gene is TRBD2 (6 bases). Germline CDR1 reads SQVTM; CDR2 reads ANQGSEA. The germline V and J ends were trimmed by 4 bases and 2 bases, with 13 bases remaining between them. This CDR3 is 14 amino acids long. The CDR3 sequence: CSVVGRDFTDTQYF. The CDR3 DNA is TGCAGCGTTGTGGGACGGGACTTCACAGATACGCAGTATTTT.